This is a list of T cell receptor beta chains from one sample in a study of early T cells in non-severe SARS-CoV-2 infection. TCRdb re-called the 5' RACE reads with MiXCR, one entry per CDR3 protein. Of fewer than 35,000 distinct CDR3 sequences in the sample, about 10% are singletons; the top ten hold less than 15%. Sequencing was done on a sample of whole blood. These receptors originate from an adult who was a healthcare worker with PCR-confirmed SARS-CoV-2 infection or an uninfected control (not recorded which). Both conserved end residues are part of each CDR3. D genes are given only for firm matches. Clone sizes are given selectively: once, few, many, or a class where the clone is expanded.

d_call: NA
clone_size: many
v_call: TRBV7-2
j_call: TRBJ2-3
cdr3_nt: TGTGCCAGCAGCTTACAGGGACCGAGCACAGATACGCAGTATTTT
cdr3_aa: CASSLQGPSTDTQYF

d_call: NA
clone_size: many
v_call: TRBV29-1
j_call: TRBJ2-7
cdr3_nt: TGCAGCGTTGACTTCCCCGAGCAGTACTTC
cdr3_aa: CSVDFPEQYF

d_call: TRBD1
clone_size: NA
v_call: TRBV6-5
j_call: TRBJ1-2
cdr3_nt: TGTGCCAGCAGTTACTCTGGACAGGGGAAGTATGGCCACACCTTC
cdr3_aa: CASSYSGQGKYGHTF

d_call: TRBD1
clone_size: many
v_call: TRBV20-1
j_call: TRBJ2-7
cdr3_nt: TGCAGTGCTTCCGTCCGTATATACGACAGGGTATATGGATACGAGCAGTACTTC
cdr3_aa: CSASVRIYDRVYGYEQYF

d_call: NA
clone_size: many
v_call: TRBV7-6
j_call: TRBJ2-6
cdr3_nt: TGTGCCAGCAGCTTAATGGCGAACTCTGGGGCCAACGTCCTGACTTTC
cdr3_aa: CASSLMANSGANVLTF

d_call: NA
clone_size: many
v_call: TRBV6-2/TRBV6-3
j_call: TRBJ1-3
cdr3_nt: TGTGCCAGCAGCTATGGAAGGCCCCCTGGAAACACCATATATTTT
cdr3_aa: CASSYGRPPGNTIYF

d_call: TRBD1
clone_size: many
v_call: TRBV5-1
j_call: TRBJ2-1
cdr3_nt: TGCGCCAGCAGCTTAATTCCGGGACAGGGATTGATCTTC
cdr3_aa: CASSLIPGQGLIF

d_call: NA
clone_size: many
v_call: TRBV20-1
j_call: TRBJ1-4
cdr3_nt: TGCAGTGCCGGACTGAGGGGTGTGAATGAAAAACTGTTTTTT
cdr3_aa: CSAGLRGVNEKLFF

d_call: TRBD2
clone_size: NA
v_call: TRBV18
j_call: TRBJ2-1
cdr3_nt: TGTGCCAGCTCACCAGTTGGAGCGGGGGCCTACAATGAGCAGTTCTTC
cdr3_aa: CASSPVGAGAYNEQFF

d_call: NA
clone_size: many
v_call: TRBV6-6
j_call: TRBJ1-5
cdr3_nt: TGTGCCAGCAGGCAAGACAGCTTAAATCAGCCCCAGCATTTT
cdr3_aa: CASRQDSLNQPQHF

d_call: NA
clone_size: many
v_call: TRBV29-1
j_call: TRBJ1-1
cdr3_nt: TGCAGCGCCGACGGGGGGCGGGGGACTGAAGCTTTCTTT
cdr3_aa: CSADGGRGTEAFF

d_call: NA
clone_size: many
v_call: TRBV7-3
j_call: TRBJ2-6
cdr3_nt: TGTGCCAGCAGCTTTCCTGATGCCCCTTCTGGGGCCAACGTCCTGACTTTC
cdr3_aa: CASSFPDAPSGANVLTF

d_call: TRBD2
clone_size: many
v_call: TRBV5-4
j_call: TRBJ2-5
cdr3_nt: TGTGCCAGCAGCAAGTCTAGCGGTAGTAAAGAGACCCAGTACTTC
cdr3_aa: CASSKSSGSKETQYF

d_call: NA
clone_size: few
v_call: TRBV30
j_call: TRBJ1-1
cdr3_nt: TGTGCCTGGAGTAGGGACACTGAAGCTTTCTTT
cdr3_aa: CAWSRDTEAFF

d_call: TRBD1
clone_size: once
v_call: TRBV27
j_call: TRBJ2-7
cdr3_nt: TGTGCCAGCAGAAGAAGCACAGGGGTGGAGCAGTACTTC
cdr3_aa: CASRRSTGVEQYF

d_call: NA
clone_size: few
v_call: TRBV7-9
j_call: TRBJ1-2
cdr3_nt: TGTGCCAGCAGCTTAGGGGACGGTGCTAACTATGGCTACACCTTC
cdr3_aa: CASSLGDGANYGYTF

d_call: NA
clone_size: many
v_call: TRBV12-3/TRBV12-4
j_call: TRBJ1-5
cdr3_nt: TGTGCCAGCAGTTTGGTACAAGGACCCAATCAGCCCCAGCATTTT
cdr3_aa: CASSLVQGPNQPQHF

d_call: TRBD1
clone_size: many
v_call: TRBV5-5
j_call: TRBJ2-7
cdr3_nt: TGTGCCAGCAGCTTGGACAGGGGAACAGCCTACGAGCAGTACTTC
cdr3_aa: CASSLDRGTAYEQYF

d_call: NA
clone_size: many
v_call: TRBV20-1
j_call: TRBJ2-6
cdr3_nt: TGCAGTGCCCCGACACAGTTCGGGGCCAACGTCCTGACTTTC
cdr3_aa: CSAPTQFGANVLTF

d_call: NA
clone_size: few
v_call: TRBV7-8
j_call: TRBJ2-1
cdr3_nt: TGTGCCAGCAGCTTATTTTTGCGTGAGCAGTTCTTC
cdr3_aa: CASSLFLREQFF

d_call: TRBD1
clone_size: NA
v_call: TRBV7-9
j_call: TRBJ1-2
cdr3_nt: TGTGCCAGCAGCTTCGAGGGCCCTAGGGGGCCCAACTATGGCTACACCTTC
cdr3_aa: CASSFEGPRGPNYGYTF

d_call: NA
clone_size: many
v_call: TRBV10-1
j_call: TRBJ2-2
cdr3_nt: TGCGCCAGCAGTGCCCCGACAGGGACTGGGGAGCTGTTTTTT
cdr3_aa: CASSAPTGTGELFF

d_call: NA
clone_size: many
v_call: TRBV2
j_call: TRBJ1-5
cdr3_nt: TGTGCCAGCAGGAGGGTCGGGGGGCAGCCCCAGCATTTT
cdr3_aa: CASRRVGGQPQHF

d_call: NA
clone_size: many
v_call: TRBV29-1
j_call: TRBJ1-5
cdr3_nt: TGCAGCGTTGCGGGAGTCGACCCCAATCAGCCCCAGCATTTT
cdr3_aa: CSVAGVDPNQPQHF

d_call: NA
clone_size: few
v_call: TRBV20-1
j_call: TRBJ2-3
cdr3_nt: TGCAGTGCTAGAGACCTTCCCAACTCGGGGTGGAATCATTTT
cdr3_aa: CSARDLPNSGWNHF

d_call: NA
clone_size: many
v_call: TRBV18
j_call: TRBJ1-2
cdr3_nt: TGTGCCAGCTCACCAGACCAGGCCTCCGGCTACACCTTC
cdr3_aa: CASSPDQASGYTF

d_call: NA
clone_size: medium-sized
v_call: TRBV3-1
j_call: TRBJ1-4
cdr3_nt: TGTGCCAGCAGCCAAGGCATCCAGAGGGTTTTT
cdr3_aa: CASSQGIQRVF

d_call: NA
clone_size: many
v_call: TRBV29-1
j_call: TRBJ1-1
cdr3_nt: TGCAGCTCCTACGGGACGGGGAACACTGAAGCTTTCTTT
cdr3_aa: CSSYGTGNTEAFF

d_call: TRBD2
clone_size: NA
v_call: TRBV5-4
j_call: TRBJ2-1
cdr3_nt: TGTGCCAGCAGCTTGGTACAGCAGCGGGGGATCAATGAGCAGTTCTTC
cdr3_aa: CASSLVQQRGINEQFF

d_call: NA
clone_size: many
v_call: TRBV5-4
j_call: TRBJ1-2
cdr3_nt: TGTGCCAGCAGCCCAGTCGGGTCCCGAGGAGCTAACTATGGCTACACCTTC
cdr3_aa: CASSPVGSRGANYGYTF

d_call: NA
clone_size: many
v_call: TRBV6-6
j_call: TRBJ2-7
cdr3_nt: TGTGCCAGCAGTTACTCGACAGCCGCCTACGAGCAGTACTTC
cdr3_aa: CASSYSTAAYEQYF

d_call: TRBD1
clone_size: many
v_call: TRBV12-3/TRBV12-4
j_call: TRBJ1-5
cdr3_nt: TGTGCCAGCAGTACCCGACAGGGGTTTAGTGTGCAGCCCCAGCATTTT
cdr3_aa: CASSTRQGFSVQPQHF

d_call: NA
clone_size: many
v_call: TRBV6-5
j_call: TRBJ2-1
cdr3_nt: TGTGCCAGCAGTTATCGGCGGGCCTACTCCTACAATGAGCAGTTCTTC
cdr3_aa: CASSYRRAYSYNEQFF

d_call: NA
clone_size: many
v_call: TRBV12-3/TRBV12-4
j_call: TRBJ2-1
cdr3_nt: TGTGCCAGCACCCTACCGGGATTCCCGAACAATGAGCAGTTCTTC
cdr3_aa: CASTLPGFPNNEQFF

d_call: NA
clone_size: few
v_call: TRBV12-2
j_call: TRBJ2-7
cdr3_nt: TGTGCAAGTCGATCTAGCGGGCCTAATACCTACGAGCAGTACTTC
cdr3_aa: CASRSSGPNTYEQYF

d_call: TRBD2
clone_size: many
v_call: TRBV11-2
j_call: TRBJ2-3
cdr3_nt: TGTGCCAGCTCCGGACTAGCGGGGCAAGATACGCAGTATTTT
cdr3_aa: CASSGLAGQDTQYF

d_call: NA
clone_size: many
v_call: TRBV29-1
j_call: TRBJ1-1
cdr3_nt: TGCAGCGTTGTTCGGAACACTGAAGCTTTCTTT
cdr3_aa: CSVVRNTEAFF

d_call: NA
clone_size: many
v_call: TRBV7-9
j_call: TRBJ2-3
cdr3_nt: TGTGCCAGCAGCTCCCTCGCAGATACGCAGTATTTT
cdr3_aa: CASSSLADTQYF

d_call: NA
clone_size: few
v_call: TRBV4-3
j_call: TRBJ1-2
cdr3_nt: TGCGCCAGCAGCCAAGATCCGAATTCCCCCTATGGCTACACCTTC
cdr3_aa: CASSQDPNSPYGYTF

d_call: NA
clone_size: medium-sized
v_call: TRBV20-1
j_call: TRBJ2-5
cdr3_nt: TGCAGTGCTAAAGGATCGGCCCAGTACTTC
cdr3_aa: CSAKGSAQYF

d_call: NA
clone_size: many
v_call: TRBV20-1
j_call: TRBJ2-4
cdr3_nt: TGCAGTGCAGGGGTCCTAGCCAAAAACATTCAGTACTTC
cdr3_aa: CSAGVLAKNIQYF

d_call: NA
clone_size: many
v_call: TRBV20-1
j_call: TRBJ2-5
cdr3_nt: TGCAGTGCATGGGGGACAGAGACCCAGTACTTC
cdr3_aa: CSAWGTETQYF

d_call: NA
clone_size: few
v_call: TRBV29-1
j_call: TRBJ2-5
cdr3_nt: TGCAGCGTGACACCCCGGGAGACCCAGTACTTC
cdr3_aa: CSVTPRETQYF

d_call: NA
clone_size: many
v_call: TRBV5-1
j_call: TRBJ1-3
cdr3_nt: TGCGCCAGCAGCTTGTCAGGGGTCGGAAACACCATATATTTT
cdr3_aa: CASSLSGVGNTIYF

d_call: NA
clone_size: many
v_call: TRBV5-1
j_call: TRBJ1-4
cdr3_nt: TGCGCCAGCAGCATCATGGGGGAAGTTGTTGAAAAACTGTTTTTT
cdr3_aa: CASSIMGEVVEKLFF

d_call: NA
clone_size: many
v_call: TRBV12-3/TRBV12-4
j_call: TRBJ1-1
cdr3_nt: TGTGCCAGCAGTTTACGGGTCGGGGTGATGAACACTGAAGCTTTCTTT
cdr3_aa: CASSLRVGVMNTEAFF